The 17 T cell receptor beta chains reported below all come from one sample, sequenced in a study of T cell responses to AZD1222 COVID-19 vaccine. The method was immunoSEQ multiplex PCR; TCRdb's version includes in-frame clones alone and lacks a portion of them. The table lists more than 95,000 clones, roughly 91% of them singletons, with roughly 6.9% in the top ten. Sequenced here: peripheral blood, sampled 28 days after the second AZD1222 dose. Receptor source: an adult who received the AZD1222 COVID-19 vaccine.

About this clone: A read error may be the cause here, since a much bigger clone is one base away. The V gene is TRBV20-1, the J gene TRBJ1-2; TRBD1 might be the D (5 bases). V lost 3 bases and J 5 bases, leaving 13 bases between the germline ends. The CDR3 consists of 13 residues. Germline V gene lookup returns CDR1 DFQATT and CDR2 SNEGSKA (reference sequence). Here the CDR3 reads CSASERDLYGYTF. The CDR3 bases are TGCAGTGCTAGTGAGAGGGACTTATATGGCTACACCTTC.

V gene TRBV5-6 combines with J gene TRBJ2-1, with 13 bases matching TRBD2. The junction had 11 bases not matched to a gene; V was cut back by 5 bases and J by 6 bases. The germline V gene has CDR1 SGHDT and CDR2 YYEEEE. This CDR3 has 17 amino acids. The DNA of the CDR3 is TGTGCCAGCAGTTCACTACTAGCGGGAGGGCCCGGCAATGAGCAGTTCTTC. It yields the protein CASSSLLAGGPGNEQFF.

In its sample, this clone was seen a few times. The chain joins TRBV12-5 to TRBJ1-5; D might be TRBD1 (6 bases). CDR3 length: 14 residues. Deletions cut 8 bases from V and 2 bases from J, with 13 bases between. Germline values: CDR1 LGHNT, CDR2 FRNRAP. The CDR3 protein is CASRQQGGNQPQHF. In nucleotides, the CDR3 is TGTGCTAGTAGGCAACAGGGTGGCAATCAGCCCCAGCATTTT.

The J gene is TRBJ2-1, the V gene TRBV10-3, with a weak D call TRBD2 (5 bases). Trimming shortened V by 3 bases and J by 0 bases, and 18 bases separated the two germline ends. Germline CDR1 is ENHRY and CDR2 is SYGVKD. This CDR3 comprises 18 residues. The CDR3 region is CAISDSVPGFISYNEQFF. In nucleotides, the CDR3 is TGTGCCATCAGTGATTCGGTCCCGGGGTTCATCTCCTACAATGAGCAGTTCTTC.

V and J are TRBV27 and TRBJ1-3; TRBD1 is a possible D gene (6 bases). Germline V gene sequence: CDR1 MNHEY, CDR2 SMNVEV (reference sequence). Trimming left V 7 bases short and J 0 bases short, with 13 bases between. The CDR3 sequence is 15 residues long. This CDR3 reads CASKDRRYSGNTIYF. The CDR3 coding sequence is TGTGCCAGCAAAGACAGGCGGTACTCTGGAAACACCATATATTTT.

The V and J genes are TRBV5-1 and TRBJ2-7, with TRBD1 matching 8 bases. Germline-derived CDR1 and CDR2 are SGHRS and YFSETQ. With V trimmed by 1 base and J by 2 bases, 11 bases remained unmatched. There are 17 residues in the CDR3. The CDR3 spells CASSLQPSDRATYEQYF. CDR3 coding DNA: TGCGCCAGCAGCTTGCAACCTTCGGACAGGGCCACCTACGAGCAGTACTTC.

The gene calls are TRBV3-1 (or the pseudogene TRBV3-2) and TRBJ1-2; 10 bases align to TRBD1. Per germline, CDR1 LGHDT and CDR2 YNNKEL (reference sequence). The CDR3 spans 18 residues. The V gene end was trimmed by 4 bases and the J gene end by 2 bases; junction bases not matched to a gene: 13. The CDR3: CASSRYTGTGVSNYGYTF. The DNA for the CDR3 is TGTGCCAGCAGCCGATACACCGGGACAGGGGTTTCGAACTATGGCTACACCTTC.

V usage is TRBV30 and J usage is TRBJ1-5; no clear D gene. This CDR3 comprises 13 residues. V was pared by 0 bases and J by 1 base, with 4 bases between. In germline, CDR1 is GTSNPN, CDR2 SVGIG (reference sequence). The CDR3 reads CAWSVGSNQPQHF. CDR3 DNA: TGTGCCTGGAGTGTTGGAAGCAATCAGCCCCAGCATTTT. Filled out from reference TRBV30 and TRBJ1-5, the complete variable domain reads SQTIHQWPATLVQPVGSPLSLECTVEGTSNPNLYWYRQAAGRGLQLLFYSVGIGQISSEVPQNLSASRPQDRQFILSSKKLLLSDSGFYLCAWSVGSNQPQHFGDGTRLSIL.

The V gene is TRBV24-1, the J gene TRBJ2-3; 9 bases align to TRBD1. This CDR3 is 17 amino acids long. CDR1 and CDR2 from the germline V gene are KGHDR and SFDVKD. V trimming: 0 bases; J trimming: 3 bases; junction bases outside the gene matches: 6. CDR3 protein: CATSDLAGQGRTDTQYF. CDR3 in DNA: TGTGCCACCAGTGATTTGGCTGGACAGGGGAGGACAGATACGCAGTATTTT.

The V call is TRBV6-5, the J call TRBJ2-6; the D gene is possibly TRBD2 (6 bases). Germline values: CDR1 MNHEY, CDR2 SVGAGI. V shed 5 bases and J shed 1 base, with 9 bases lying between them. The CDR3 spans 15 residues. The CDR3 bases are TGTGCCAGCAGTACTGGGACTTCTGGGGCCAACGTCCTGACTTTC. Its translation is CASSTGTSGANVLTF.

The rearrangement uses TRBV29-1 and TRBJ2-7; D possibly uses TRBD1 or TRBD2 (5 bases each). The CDR3 extends over 16 amino acids. Deletions cut 0 bases from V and 0 bases from J, with 15 bases between. The germline V gene encodes CDR1 SQVTM and CDR2 ANQGSEA. Here the CDR3 reads CSVEEETGRSSYEQYF. In DNA, the CDR3 is TGCAGCGTTGAAGAAGAGACGGGACGGAGCTCCTACGAGCAGTACTTC.

The genes are TRBV13 and TRBJ2-7; TRBD1 matches 8 bases. Germline V gene data show CDR1 as PRHDT and CDR2 as FYEKMQ (reference sequence). The junction had 8 bases not matched to a gene; V was cut back by 5 bases and J by 5 bases. This CDR3 has 14 residues. The CDR3 sequence: CASSRRTGQDEQYF. As DNA, the CDR3 is TGTGCCAGCAGCCGCAGGACAGGGCAAGACGAGCAGTACTTC.

The rearrangement uses TRBV5-6 and TRBJ2-7; D is perhaps TRBD1 (5 bases). Germline V gene lookup returns CDR1 SGHDT and CDR2 YYEEEE. This CDR3 spans 15 amino acids. V was trimmed by 2 bases and J by 2 bases, leaving 14 bases between them. CDR3: CASSLNPQGPYEQYF. DNA for the CDR3: TGTGCCAGCAGCTTAAACCCGCAGGGCCCCTACGAGCAGTACTTC.

The V gene is TRBV5-1, the J gene TRBJ2-7; the D call may be TRBD1 or TRBD2 (6 bases each). CDR1 is SGHRS, CDR2 YFSETQ, per germline. V shed 3 bases and J shed 2 bases, with 9 bases lying between them. The length of the CDR3 is 13 residues. DNA of the CDR3: TGCGCCAGCAGCTACGGGGGCGCCTACGAGCAGTACTTC. It encodes CASSYGGAYEQYF.

This clone was counted once. This chain links TRBV7-2 with TRBJ2-5; 9 bases align to TRBD1. Germline values: CDR1 SGHTA, CDR2 FQGNSA. The trim removed 5 bases at V and 5 bases at J, leaving 6 bases unmatched. The CDR3 length is 14 residues. The CDR3 is CASSIQGAGETQYF. The CDR3 DNA sequence: TGTGCCAGCAGCATACAGGGGGCAGGGGAGACCCAGTACTTC.

V gene TRBV6-4 combines with J gene TRBJ2-5, with 9 bases that match TRBD1. The CDR3 has 16 amino acids. Germline V gene lookup returns CDR1 MRHNA and CDR2 SNTAGT. Trimming cost V 10 bases and J 2 bases; bases outside gene matches: 14. The CDR3: CANQKGGQGEQETQYF. The CDR3 DNA reads as TGTGCCAACCAAAAGGGGGGACAGGGTGAACAAGAGACCCAGTACTTC.

J is TRBJ2-5 and V is TRBV10-3; maybe TRBD1 (5 bases). The CDR3 consists of 13 residues. Germline V gene lookup returns CDR1 ENHRY and CDR2 SYGVKD. The V and J ends lost 4 bases and 2 bases respectively, with 8 bases between them. In DNA, the CDR3 is TGTGCCATCAGTGGACAGAAACAAGAGACCCAGTACTTC. It is translated as CAISGQKQETQYF.